This T cell receptor beta chain appears in the sequencing data of a study of cytomegalovirus exposure and HLA in healthy donors. Study-level results: Productive rates of about 90% or about 30% were seen for most TCR beta V segments in an earlier analysis.

A word on this clone: Antigen: not known.

The donors (healthy individuals) were bone marrow donors. The CDR3 covers 14 residues. Trimming cost V 3 bases and J 1 base, with 7 bases left between them. Germline V gene sequence: CDR1 SGHDT, CDR2 YYEEEE. With 60 Vbeta and 13 Jbeta primers, the PCR was carried out. Sequencing used immunoSEQ multiplex PCR; TCRdb keeps in-frame clones, though not all of them. The table lists more than 100,000 clones, 79% of them singletons, with 0.95% to 1.4% in the top ten. The material sequenced was PBMCs. The chain carries TRBV5-6 and TRBJ2-2, with D hard to call. This receptor was taken from a male donor in good health and CMV-seronegative. CDR3 sequence reads: CASSSTGNTGELFF. CDR3 DNA sequence: TGTGCCAGCAGCTCAACCGGGAACACCGGGGAGCTGTTTTTT.